This T cell receptor beta chain originates from a study of CD8 T cells in ankylosing spondylitis. Study-wide points: Earlier literature documents some of the motif variants in reactive arthritis synovial fluid and blood. In ankylosing spondylitis patients, matched synovial fluid reportedly showed significant enrichment of disease-linked clones. In ankylosing spondylitis blood, a motif of seven or eight highly homologous TCR beta variants appeared characteristic. CD8+ by phenotype, disease-linked clones were relatively rare in peripheral blood.

TCRdb independently ran MiXCR on the 5' RACE reads; one entry per CDR3 protein. The sample records around 210,000 distinct CDR3 sequences, approximately 8% being singletons. V was trimmed by 2 bases and J by 6 bases, leaving 19 bases between them. Looked up from germline, CDR1 is MGHDK and CDR2 is SYGVNS. The CDR3 runs to 16 residues. This clonotype was found many times. Its antigen is not identified. This clonotype was obtained from a female donor with ankylosing spondylitis or in good health (not recorded which). The sample was blood, either unsorted or a sorted T cell fraction (not recorded which). The chain is built from TRBV25-1 and TRBJ1-2; D might be TRBD1 (5 bases). CDR3 region: CASSEPPGRGADGYTF. In DNA, the CDR3 is TGTGCCAGCAGTGAACCCCCGGGGAGGGGAGCAGATGGCTACACCTTC.